The clone carrying this TCR beta chain was counted only a few times. Its antigen is not known. This record belongs to a study of spatial heterogeneity in lung cancer. Study details: More than nine raw reads, on average, carried each unique TCR and UMI combination.

The CDR3 is 17 amino acids. The germline V gene encodes CDR1 MNHNS and CDR2 SASEGT. The V and J ends lost 7 bases and 7 bases respectively, with 23 bases between them. Study-level findings and limits: Ubiquitous, expanded tumor-derived TCRs were more frequently observed in blood at resection than at follow-up.

As to time point: blood at routine non-recurrence follow-up after resection. The study sequenced unsorted whole RNA from tumor, nontumor lung or frozen PBMC. TCRdb analysed the 5' RACE reads with MiXCR anew, one entry per CDR3 protein. Among just under 45,000 distinct CDR3 sequences listed, about 23% were seen once. The TCR originated in a female donor with early-stage non-small cell lung cancer. The sample consisted of PBMCs, taken at follow-up. The V and J genes are TRBV6-1 and TRBJ1-6, with TRBD1 as a possible D gene (6 bases). The CDR3 protein is CASIHKAGAPLNSPLHF. For the CDR3, the DNA is TGTGCCAGCATCCACAAGGCGGGGGCACCCTTGAATTCACCCCTCCACTTT.